Sequencing of this TCR beta chain was carried out in a study of T cell repertoires in cytomegalovirus infection. Turning to the study itself: Peptides in the study included HLA-C-restricted and HLA-B-restricted CMV epitopes. In public TCR beta signatures, there were indications of both CMV infection and matching HLA type. Overall study results and limits: HLA-C-restricted CMV-specific TCR beta clonotypes were dominant in the ex vivo response. Cumulative public TCR beta family frequency identified carriers of CMV plus the relevant HLA.

Trimming removed 6 bases from V and 1 base from J; junction bases left unmatched: 6. The germline V gene encodes CDR1 MDHEN and CDR2 SYDVKM. CDR3 size: 16 residues. This clonotype was seen more than once but under ten times. Its target is unknown. TCRdb fed the reads into MiXCR, producing one record per CDR3 protein. The sample includes some 700,000 distinct CDR3 sequences, around a third of them seen just once. This TCR was recovered from a human donor in good health (CMV status not recorded). Some clones in this sample may be carry-over from other donors' samples. This specimen consisted of cultured PBMCs, obtained from culture after CMV antigen stimulation. The gene calls are TRBV28 and TRBJ2-6; 7 bases are a match to TRBD2. This CDR3 is CASSIRGGSGANVLTF. The CDR3 DNA is TGTGCCAGCAGCATCCGGGGAGGGTCTGGGGCCAACGTCCTGACTTTC.